What follows are 5 T cell receptor beta chains derived from one specimen sequenced in a study of cytomegalovirus exposure and HLA in healthy donors. PCR employed 60 Vbeta and 13 Jbeta primers. Measured with immunoSEQ multiplex PCR; TCRdb has only the in-frame clones, and not every one. This table has 150,000 to 200,000 clones, around 80% appearing once. The sequencing input was PBMCs. The receptors come from a man aged 45-60 years in good health and CMV-seropositive.

The chain recombines TRBV6-5 with TRBJ1-2, with unresolved D. CDR1 and CDR2 (germline): MNHEY, SVGAGI. V lost 4 bases to trimming and J lost 1 base, with 13 bases between them. The CDR3 has 15 residues. The CDR3 loop is CASSWRGLNNYGYTF. Here the CDR3 DNA reads TGTGCCAGCAGTTGGCGTGGACTGAATAACTATGGCTACACCTTC.

This clone was counted a few times. This chain connects TRBV4-1 to TRBJ2-5; D ambiguous. CDR3 length: 15 amino acids. CDR1 and CDR2 (germline): MGHRA, YSYEKL. Trimming removed 0 bases from V and 0 bases from J, with 8 bases in between. In DNA, the CDR3 is TGCGCCAGCAGCCAAGATAGGAGCAACCAAGAGACCCAGTACTTC. It specifies CASSQDRSNQETQYF.

This chain links TRBV6-6 with TRBJ2-7, with TRBD1 matching over 7 bases. This CDR3 has 13 amino acids. V shed 7 bases and J 3 bases; nucleotides not matched to a gene: 6. Germline V gene data show CDR1 as MNHNY and CDR2 as SVGAGI (reference sequence). CDR3 amino acids: CASTNRGGYEQYF. CDR3 DNA: TGTGCCAGCACAAACAGGGGCGGCTACGAGCAGTACTTC.

The chain carries TRBV5-1 and TRBJ1-6; perhaps TRBD1 as D (5 bases). CDR3 length: 15 amino acids. Trimming removed 0 bases from V and 5 bases from J, with 9 bases in between. The germline V gene has CDR1 SGHRS and CDR2 YFSETQ. The DNA for the CDR3 is TGCGCCAGCAGCTTGGGACAGAATAATAATTCACCCCTCCACTTT. It codes for CASSLGQNNNSPLHF.

This sequence joins TRBV4-1 and TRBJ2-1, with a weak D call TRBD1 (5 bases). Trimming took 4 bases from V and 1 from J, leaving 11 bases between them. Germline V gene lookup returns CDR1 MGHRA and CDR2 YSYEKL. The CDR3 runs 15 residues. The CDR3 is CASSRGGESYNEQFF. CDR3 sequence (DNA): TGCGCCAGCAGCCGGGGCGGAGAATCCTACAATGAGCAGTTCTTC.